Below, 8 T cell receptor beta chains from the same sample are listed, as sequenced in a study of blood T cell repertoires in COVID-19. Using immunoSEQ multiplex PCR, the repertoire was profiled, and TCRdb retains in-frame clones only, with some absent. The sample consists of under 45,000 clones, approximately 88% of them appearing once. Sequencing input: peripheral blood. The source of these receptors is a man aged 60 to 69 with active COVID-19.

The V call is TRBV27, the J call TRBJ2-3; 11 bases match TRBD2. The trim removed 1 base at V and 6 bases at J, leaving 6 bases unmatched. The germline CDR1 and CDR2 sequences are MNHEY and SMNVEV (reference sequence). The CDR3 loop spans 16 amino acids. CDR3 in amino acids: CASSLWLAGGGDTQYF. In DNA, the CDR3 is TGTGCCAGCAGTTTATGGCTAGCGGGAGGAGGGGATACGCAGTATTTT.

V gene TRBV9 combines with J gene TRBJ2-3; possible D gene TRBD2, 6 bases. V dropped 4 bases and J dropped 0 bases, with 12 bases sitting between them. Germline CDR1 reads SGDLS; CDR2 reads YYNGEE. The CDR3 is made up of 15 amino acids. The CDR3 nucleotides are TGTGCCAGCAGCCCGGGGGATACTAGCACAGATACGCAGTATTTT. This translates into CASSPGDTSTDTQYF.

The chain employs TRBV5-8 and TRBJ2-5; 8 bases align to TRBD1. The V segment lost 2 bases and the J segment 5 bases; nucleotides outside the gene matches: 5. The CDR3 is 14 residues long. In germline, CDR1 is SGHTS, CDR2 YDEGEE. The chain's CDR3 is CASSFGQGWETQYF. The CDR3 DNA follows: TGTGCCAGCAGCTTCGGACAGGGCTGGGAGACCCAGTACTTC.

This rearrangement joins TRBV7-3 to TRBJ2-7; possible D gene TRBD1, 6 bases. V was pared by 0 bases and J by 7 bases, with 13 bases between. The CDR3 loop spans 14 amino acids. Germline V gives CDR1 SGHTA, CDR2 FQGTGA. CDR3 amino acids: CASSLTGGPGEQYF. In DNA, the CDR3 is TGTGCCAGCAGCTTAACAGGGGGACCGGGGGAGCAGTACTTC.

This clone was detected once. The chain recombines TRBV5-1 with TRBJ1-6, with D unresolved. The CDR3 contains 14 residues. V was trimmed by 6 bases and J by 6 bases, leaving 13 bases between them. CDR1 SGHRS and CDR2 YFSETQ come from the germline V gene. CDR3 region: CASTHGDVNSPLHF. The CDR3 DNA follows: TGCGCCAGCACCCACGGGGATGTTAATTCACCCCTCCACTTT.

V is TRBV14 and J is TRBJ2-5; D perhaps matches TRBD1 (5 bases). The length of the CDR3 is 19 residues. With 2 bases removed from V and 5 bases from J, the gap between germline ends came to 27 bases. Germline V lookup: CDR1 SGHDN, CDR2 FVKESK. CDR3 sequence (DNA): TGTGCCAGCAGCCAAAAAACCCACTTGTGGACACGGACGCAGGAGACCCAGTACTTC. This encodes CASSQKTHLWTRTQETQYF.

This clone showed up just once. The chain couples TRBV6-5 to TRBJ1-5; 9 nucleotides align to TRBD1. The CDR3 length is 14 residues. The germline gives CDR1 MNHEY, CDR2 SVGAGI. Trimming cost V 6 bases and J 7 bases; bases outside gene matches: 7. The chain's CDR3 is CASSSGTGKQPQHF. The DNA for the CDR3 is TGTGCCAGCAGCTCCGGGACAGGGAAACAGCCCCAGCATTTT.

This clone was seen more than once but under ten times. The CDR3 DNA reads TGTGCCAGCAGCTTGGCGGCTAGCGGAAGCTCCTACGAGCAGTACTTC. Protein: CASSLAASGSSYEQYF. The genes are TRBV5-4 and TRBJ2-7, with 7 positions matching TRBD2. This CDR3 contains 16 residues. V was pared by 0 bases and J by 0 bases, with 6 bases of the junction left unmatched. The germline V gene encodes CDR1 SGHNT and CDR2 YYREEE (reference sequence).